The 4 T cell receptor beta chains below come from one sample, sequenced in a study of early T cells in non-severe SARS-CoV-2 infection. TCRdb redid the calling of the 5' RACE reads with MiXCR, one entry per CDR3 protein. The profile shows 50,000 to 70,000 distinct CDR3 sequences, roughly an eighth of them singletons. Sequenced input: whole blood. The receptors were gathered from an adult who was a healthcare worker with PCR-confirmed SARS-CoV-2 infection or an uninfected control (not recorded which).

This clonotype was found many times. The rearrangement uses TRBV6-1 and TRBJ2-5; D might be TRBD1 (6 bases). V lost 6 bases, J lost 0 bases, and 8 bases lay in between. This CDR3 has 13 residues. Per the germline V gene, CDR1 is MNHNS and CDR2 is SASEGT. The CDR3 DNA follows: TGTGCCAGCAGGGGACAACACCAAGAGACCCAGTACTTC. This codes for CASRGQHQETQYF.

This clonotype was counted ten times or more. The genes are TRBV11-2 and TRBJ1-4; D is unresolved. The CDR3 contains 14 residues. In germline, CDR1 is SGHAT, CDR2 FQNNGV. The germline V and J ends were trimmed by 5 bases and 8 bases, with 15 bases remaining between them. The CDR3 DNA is TGTGCCAGCAGCGGGAGGACGGGAGTGGAAAAACTGTTTTTT. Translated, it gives CASSGRTGVEKLFF.

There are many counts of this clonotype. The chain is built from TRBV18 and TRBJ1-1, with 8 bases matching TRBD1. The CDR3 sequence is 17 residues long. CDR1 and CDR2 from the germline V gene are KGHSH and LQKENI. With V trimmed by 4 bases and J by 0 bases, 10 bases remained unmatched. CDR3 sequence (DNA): TGTGCCAGCTCACTATTGGACAGGGTAACGATGAACACTGAAGCTTTCTTT. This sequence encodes CASSLLDRVTMNTEAFF.

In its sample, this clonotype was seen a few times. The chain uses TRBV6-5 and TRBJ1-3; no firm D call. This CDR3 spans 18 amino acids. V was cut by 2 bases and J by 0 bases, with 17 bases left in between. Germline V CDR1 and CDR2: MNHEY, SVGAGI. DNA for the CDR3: TGTGCCAGCAGTTACAGGTCGGGCAGCCCCTTCTCTGGAAACACCATATATTTT. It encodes CASSYRSGSPFSGNTIYF.